This T cell receptor beta chain was captured by sequencing in a study of CD8 T cells in ankylosing spondylitis. The table lists this clonotype with a few counts. Libraries of TCR beta came from quantitative 5'-RACE with molecular barcodes. TCRdb independently ran MiXCR on the 5' RACE reads; one entry per CDR3 protein. The sample has hundreds of thousands of distinct CDR3 sequences, around 20% seen once. The material sequenced was blood, either unsorted or a sorted T cell fraction (not recorded which). The receptor was isolated from a female donor with ankylosing spondylitis or in good health (not recorded which).

The CDR3 loop reads CASSLYPSAYNEQFF. Written as DNA, the CDR3 is TGTGCCAGCAGCTTGTATCCGAGTGCATACAATGAGCAGTTCTTC. V and J are TRBV5-5 and TRBJ2-1; D is unclear. V was cut by 1 base and J by 4 bases, with 12 bases left in between. The CDR3 is 15 amino acids. Germline CDR1 and CDR2: SGHKS and YYEKEE (reference sequence).